A single sample is the source of the 19 T cell receptor beta chains below, sequenced in a study of cytomegalovirus exposure and HLA in healthy donors. The PCR had 60 Vbeta and 13 Jbeta primers. The protocol was immunoSEQ multiplex PCR, while the TCRdb copy is restricted to in-frame clones and leaves out a portion. The sample consists of under 100,000 clones, around 70% of them appearing once. The sample was PBMCs. These receptors were collected from a woman between 50 and 59 years old in good health and CMV-seropositive.

The table lists this clone with a few counts. The chain carries TRBV10-1 and TRBJ1-2; TRBD1 matches at 10 bases. Germline CDR1 WNHNN, CDR2 SYGVQD (reference sequence). J gave up 5 bases and V 6 bases, and 3 bases lay outside the gene matches. This CDR3 is 13 amino acids long. CDR3 nucleotides: TGCGCCAGCAGCCGGGACAGGGGATATGGCTACACCTTC. Amino acid sequence: CASSRDRGYGYTF.

The chain employs TRBV7-9 and TRBJ1-5, with TRBD1 identical over 8 bases. Looked up from germline, CDR1 is SEHNR and CDR2 is FQNEAQ (reference sequence). The V segment lost 8 bases and the J segment 5 bases; nucleotides outside the gene matches: 5. The CDR3 has 13 residues. The CDR3 region is CASGQGMDQPQHF. The CDR3 DNA follows: TGTGCCAGCGGACAGGGAATGGATCAGCCCCAGCATTTT.

The chain combines TRBV28 with TRBJ2-5, with a tentative D call TRBD2 (5 bases). The V gene lost 3 bases and the J gene lost 8 bases, with 10 bases spanning the gap. The length of the CDR3 is 12 residues. Per germline, CDR1 MDHEN and CDR2 SYDVKM. The CDR3 sequence is CASSLYGRTQYF. CDR3 DNA sequence: TGTGCCAGCAGTTTGTATGGGAGAACCCAGTACTTC.

The chain couples TRBV7-9 to TRBJ2-1; D may be TRBD1 (5 bases). Trimming stripped 2 bases from V and 6 bases from J, with 14 bases between. Per the germline V gene, CDR1 is SEHNR and CDR2 is FQNEAQ (reference sequence). The CDR3 length is 15 residues. The CDR3 loop reads CASSLRRQGSNEQFF. The DNA of the CDR3 is TGTGCCAGCAGCTTACGTCGTCAGGGAAGCAATGAGCAGTTCTTC.

The rearrangement uses TRBV28 and TRBJ2-5; 11 positions agree with TRBD2. J gave up 7 bases and V 7 bases, and 8 bases lay outside the gene matches. CDR3 length: 14 amino acids. CDR1 and CDR2 from the germline V gene are MDHEN and SYDVKM. CDR3 sequence: CASNVAGGPGTQYF. In DNA, the CDR3 is TGTGCCAGCAACGTAGCGGGAGGGCCCGGGACCCAGTACTTC.

The rearrangement links TRBV5-1 to TRBJ2-7; 8 bases match TRBD1. Trimming removed 4 bases from V and 6 bases from J; junction bases left unmatched: 9. The CDR3 is made up of 14 amino acids. Germline values: CDR1 SGHRS, CDR2 YFSETQ. CDR3 DNA: TGCGCCAGCAGCGTTTACGGGACAGGAGGCGAGCAGTACTTC. Translating gives CASSVYGTGGEQYF.

CDR3 sequence reads: CASRDGGMGETQYF. CDR3 bases: TGCGCCAGCCGGGACGGGGGGATGGGAGAGACCCAGTACTTC. The gene calls are TRBV5-1 and TRBJ2-5; 7 bases agree with TRBD2. The V gene end was trimmed by 7 bases and the J gene end by 4 bases; junction bases not matched to a gene: 10. The germline V gene encodes CDR1 SGHRS and CDR2 YFSETQ. The CDR3 runs 14 residues.

This rearrangement joins TRBV5-4 to TRBJ2-2; a weak D match, TRBD2 (7 bases). This CDR3 spans 14 amino acids. The V gene lost 0 bases and the J gene lost 8 bases, with 11 bases spanning the gap. Germline V CDR1 and CDR2: SGHNT, YYREEE (reference sequence). The DNA of the CDR3 is TGTGCCAGCAGCTTGGAGGGGGGGAGAGGGGAGCTGTTTTTT. It is translated as CASSLEGGRGELFF.

This clone was picked up a small number of times. The V and J genes are TRBV4-1 and TRBJ1-1; the D is unclear. Trimming left V 0 bases short and J 5 bases short, with 10 bases between. Germline V gene sequence: CDR1 MGHRA, CDR2 YSYEKL. There are 14 residues in the CDR3. The CDR3 protein is CASSQEAGNTEAFF. The CDR3 bases are TGCGCCAGCAGCCAAGAGGCAGGAAATACTGAAGCTTTCTTT.

V is TRBV15 and J is TRBJ1-3; a weak D match, TRBD1 (5 bases). CDR3 length: 18 amino acids. Looked up from germline, CDR1 is LNHNV and CDR2 is YYDKDF (reference sequence). V lost 0 bases and J lost 0, with 15 bases in between. This CDR3 reads CATSRDGRARLSGNTIYF. CDR3 nucleotide sequence: TGTGCCACCAGCAGAGACGGCAGGGCCAGACTCTCTGGAAACACCATATATTTT.

The rearrangement uses TRBV28 and TRBJ2-1; 9 nucleotides line up with TRBD2. V gave up 3 bases and J gave up 4 bases; unmatched junction bases: 22. Germline V gene sequence: CDR1 MDHEN, CDR2 SYDVKM. The CDR3 runs 21 residues. CDR3 region: CASSFPAGPSPGLAVYNEQFF. CDR3 bases: TGTGCCAGCAGTTTCCCCGCTGGACCAAGCCCGGGACTAGCAGTTTACAATGAGCAGTTCTTC. The whole variable domain, filled in from reference TRBV28 and TRBJ2-1, reads DVKVTQSSRYLVKRTGEKVFLECVQDMDHENMFWYRQDPGLGLRLIYFSYDVKMKEKGDIPEGYSVSREKKERFSLILESASTNQTSMYLCASSFPAGPSPGLAVYNEQFFGPGTRLTVL.

The chain links TRBV5-5 to TRBJ2-3; 9 nucleotides align to TRBD1. With 3 bases clipped from V and 4 bases from J, the junction kept 6 bases outside the gene matches. The CDR3 is 15 residues long. Germline CDR1 SGHKS, CDR2 YYEKEE (reference sequence). The CDR3 spells CASSSGTGSPDTQYF. CDR3 nucleotide sequence: TGTGCCAGCAGCTCTGGGACAGGGTCTCCAGATACGCAGTATTTT.

The chain is built from TRBV7-8 and TRBJ1-2; 8 bases are a match to TRBD1. V shed 6 bases and J 2 bases; nucleotides not matched to a gene: 5. Germline V gene data show CDR1 as SGHVS and CDR2 as FQNEAQ. The CDR3 extends over 14 amino acids. The CDR3 here is CASSETGDNYGYTF. The DNA of the CDR3 is TGTGCCAGCAGTGAGACAGGGGACAACTATGGCTACACCTTC.

V and J are TRBV19 and TRBJ2-1; the match to TRBD2 covers 11 bases. The CDR3 contains 17 residues. V lost 3 bases to trimming and J lost 5 bases; unmatched junction nucleotides: 9. CDR1 and CDR2 from the germline V gene are LNHDA and SQIVND (reference sequence). CDR3 nucleotides: TGTGCCAGTAGTATTGGTATCTTGGGACTAGCGGACAATGAGCAGTTCTTC. Protein sequence: CASSIGILGLADNEQFF.

This clone was counted once. V is TRBV10-2 and J is TRBJ2-7; TRBD2 aligns across 9 bases. Germline V gives CDR1 WSHSY, CDR2 SAAADI. CDR3 length: 13 amino acids. V lost 6 bases, J lost 5 bases, and 5 bases stayed unmatched. The CDR3 sequence: CASRPGLADEQYF. In nucleotides, the CDR3 is TGCGCCAGCAGGCCGGGACTAGCAGACGAGCAGTACTTC.

The chain employs TRBV4-2 and TRBJ1-3; D gene uncertain. The length of the CDR3 is 15 residues. Germline lookup yields CDR1 LGHNA and CDR2 YNFKEQ. Trimming removed 0 bases at V and 4 bases at J, with 10 bases between. The DNA for the CDR3 is TGTGCCAGCAGCCAAGACGGAGTTTTGGGAAACACCATATATTTT. Protein: CASSQDGVLGNTIYF.

CDR3 in amino acids: CASSRQGRDYGYTF. CDR3 DNA sequence: TGTGCCAGCAGTCGACAGGGAAGGGACTATGGCTACACCTTC. The chain combines TRBV28 with TRBJ1-2; 7 bases align to TRBD1. V shed 5 bases and J 3 bases; nucleotides not matched to a gene: 6. This CDR3 region has 14 residues. CDR1 is MDHEN and CDR2 is SYDVKM in the germline V gene.

V usage is TRBV7-2 and J usage is TRBJ2-3; D gene unclear. Trimming left V 3 bases short and J 1 base short, with 5 bases between. There are 13 residues in the CDR3. Looked up from germline, CDR1 is SGHTA and CDR2 is FQGNSA. CDR3 bases: TGTGCCAGCAGCTTTATTCGCACAGATACGCAGTATTTT. Translating gives CASSFIRTDTQYF.

This clone was detected only a few times. V gene TRBV19 combines with J gene TRBJ1-1; perhaps TRBD1 as D (5 bases). The germline gives CDR1 LNHDA, CDR2 SQIVND (reference sequence). V lost 5 bases, J lost 4 bases, and 14 bases lay in between. The CDR3 has 14 amino acids. CDR3 nucleotide sequence: TGTGCCAGTAGTCCGACGACAGTCCTCACTGAAGCTTTCTTT. Translation gives CASSPTTVLTEAFF.